This entry features one TCR beta chain sequence. Its antigen is as yet unknown. This sample is part of a study of shared clonotypes between healthy human individuals. Turning to the study itself: The cohort had two women and a few men, ages 18 to 49. General study findings and limits: It was the non-shared clonotypes that had lower generation probabilities than clonotypes shared by all four donors. Sharing across four donors was highest in naive CD4 (around 5%) and lowest in memory CD8 (0.4%).

Measured with immunoSEQ multiplex PCR; TCRdb has only the in-frame clones, and not every one. This sample has roughly 1,100,000 clones, with roughly 75% found just once. Donors comprised only Caucasian adults living in Nashville, Tennessee. The CDR3 has 14 residues. Trimming cost V 3 bases and J 15 bases; bases outside gene matches: 12. Looked up from germline, CDR1 is KGHSH and CDR2 is LQKENI. The sequenced material came from memory CD4+ T cells sorted from blood. Subset denoted: CD45RA-negative fraction. This chain uses TRBV18 with TRBJ2-1, with 9 bases aligning to TRBD2. This clonotype was sampled from a man aged 18 to 29 in good health. CDR3 sequence (DNA): TGTGCCAGCTCACCGACAGGGACCGGGACTAGCTGGTTCTTC. Its translation is CASSPTGTGTSWFF.